Listed below are T cell receptor beta chains from one sample, sequenced in a study of Graves' ophthalmopathy and Graves' hyperthyroidism. TCRdb passed the multiplex PCR reads through MiXCR, listing each CDR3 protein once. The profile shows around 1.1 million distinct CDR3 sequences, around a third of them singletons. The source material was peripheral blood or thyroid tissue (not recorded which). The receptors stem from an adult man with Graves' hyperthyroidism. CDR3s include the opening cysteine and the closing phenylalanine or tryptophan. The D gene is left open where the match is weak. Clone size is not always given. Where it is, it says once, few, many or a class for expanded clones.

cdr3_nt cdr3_aa d_call clone_size j_call v_call
TGTGCCAGCAGCGCCTCGGGCTCTGGAAACACCATATATTTT CASSASGSGNTIYF - - TRBJ1-3 TRBV10-3
TGTGCCAGCAGTGGCGCCACTAGCACAGATACGCAGTATTTT CASSGATSTDTQYF - - TRBJ2-3 TRBV2
TGTGCCACCAGTGACCAGACTAGCGAGGCCGTCTCTGGGGCCAACGTCCTGACTTTC CATSDQTSEAVSGANVLTF TRBD2 many TRBJ2-6 TRBV24-1
TGCGCCAGTAGTGGGGCTTCCTATGGCTACACCTTC CASSGASYGYTF - - TRBJ1-2 TRBV5-1
TGTGCCAGCAGCTTAGATAACTATGGCTACACCTTC CASSLDNYGYTF - many TRBJ1-2 TRBV5-1
TGTGCCAGCAGTGAAGGACAGATGAACACTGAAGCTTTCTTT CASSEGQMNTEAFF - many TRBJ1-1 TRBV2
TGCAGTGCTAGGAGCTACGGGACAGGGGGCGGATTAAGAAGCTACACCTTC CSARSYGTGGGLRSYTF TRBD1 - TRBJ1-2 TRBV20-1
TGTGCCAGCAGCCCGGACAGGGGGCTCGATCAGCCCCAGCATTTT CASSPDRGLDQPQHF TRBD1 - TRBJ1-5 TRBV7-9
TGTGCCATCAGTGAGTCGAGGGGACAGACGAACACCGGGGAGCTGTTTTTT CAISESRGQTNTGELFF TRBD1 many TRBJ2-2 TRBV10-3
TGCAGCGTCACAGGGGGCGGTGACTACGAGCAGTACTTC CSVTGGGDYEQYF TRBD1 few TRBJ2-7 TRBV29-1
TGCGCCAGCAGCTTCCACGACTCCTACGAGCAGTACTTC CASSFHDSYEQYF - - TRBJ2-7 TRBV5-1
TGTGCCAGCAGTCACAGGGTTTTAGCGGCCTACGAGCAGTACTTC CASSHRVLAAYEQYF - - TRBJ2-7 TRBV27
TGTGCCAGCAGCTTAGCCAGGGCTCAGACCCAGTACTTC CASSLARAQTQYF - many TRBJ2-5 TRBV7-7
TGTGCCAGCAGCCAAGGCGGACGGACCAATCAGCCCCAGTACTTC CASSQGGRTNQPQYF - - TRBJ2-5 TRBV9
TGTGCCAGCACCTCCGGGACGGCAAACACTGAAGCTTTCTTT CASTSGTANTEAFF - many TRBJ1-1 TRBV12-3/TRBV12-4
TGTGCCAGCAGCCAAACGGTCCACGAGCAGTACTTC CASSQTVHEQYF - few TRBJ2-7 TRBV9
TGCAGCGTTGAGCGACAGGGCGTAGACACTGAAGCTTTCTTT CSVERQGVDTEAFF TRBD1 - TRBJ1-1 TRBV29-1
TGCAGCGTTGAAGATGGCCCGACAGGGGTCGAGCAGTACTTC CSVEDGPTGVEQYF TRBD1 - TRBJ2-7 TRBV29-1
TGTGCCAGCAGCCCCCGCCCCGGGTTAGAACCTGAAGCTTTCTTT CASSPRPGLEPEAFF - few TRBJ1-1 TRBV7-2
TGCAGTGCCCAAGACGACAGGGGGCTCTACGAGCAGTACTTC CSAQDDRGLYEQYF TRBD1 many TRBJ2-7 TRBV20-1
TGTGCCAGCAGCTTAGAAGTTGGGCACAAGAACACTGAAGCTTTCTTT CASSLEVGHKNTEAFF - - TRBJ1-1 TRBV7-2
TGCGCCAGCAGCCTCGATCCGGGACAGTTCTCCTACGAGCAGTACTTC CASSLDPGQFSYEQYF TRBD1 - TRBJ2-7 TRBV5-1
TGTGCCAGCACCCCGAATGGAGGCAGCTGGCGGTACGAGCAGTACTTC CASTPNGGSWRYEQYF - - TRBJ2-7 TRBV10-3
TGTGCCAGCAATTCGGGAACCTCTGGAAACACCATATATTTT CASNSGTSGNTIYF - - TRBJ1-3 TRBV7-6
TGTGCCAGCAGTTTATTGGACAGGGAGGGTGTCTACACCTTC CASSLLDREGVYTF TRBD1 few TRBJ1-2 TRBV12-3/TRBV12-4
TGTGCCAGTAGGACGACAGGGGGCGAGGGTGAAGCTTTCTTT CASRTTGGEGEAFF TRBD1 - TRBJ1-1 TRBV19
TGTGCCAGCAGTTTTGGCGGCCAGGGGAATTCACCCCTCCACTTT CASSFGGQGNSPLHF - many TRBJ1-6 TRBV27
TGTGCCAGCAGCTTACGGGGCAGCTATGGCTACACCATATATTTT CASSLRGSYGYTIYF - - TRBJ1-3 TRBV7-2
TGTGCCAGCAGCTTACGGAGGGGCTATGGGACCGGGGAGCTGTTTTTT CASSLRRGYGTGELFF - once TRBJ2-2 TRBV7-2
TGCGCCAGCAGCCAAGAGGATAAAGGTTCGGACGAGCAGTACTTC CASSQEDKGSDEQYF - few TRBJ2-7 TRBV4-1
TGTGCCACCAGCAGATCCCGCCGGGGGAACACTGAAGCTTTCTTT CATSRSRRGNTEAFF - many TRBJ1-1 TRBV15
TGTGCCAGCAGCACGGGGACAGGGGGTACTAATGAAAAACTGTTTTTT CASSTGTGGTNEKLFF TRBD1 once TRBJ1-4 TRBV11-2
TGTGCCAGCAGCCCCCCAGGGCCCGGGGAGCTGTTTTTT CASSPPGPGELFF - - TRBJ2-2 TRBV7-3
TGTGCCAGCTCATCATGGGACAATATGAACACTGAAGCTTTCTTT CASSSWDNMNTEAFF - - TRBJ1-1 TRBV18
TGTGCCAGCAGCCCAGGCAGGGTTGGTCAGCCCCAGCATTTT CASSPGRVGQPQHF - - TRBJ1-5 TRBV7-9
TGTGCCAGCAGTGTCCCGGAGGAAGCTTTCTTT CASSVPEEAFF - many TRBJ1-1 TRBV2
TGTGCCAGTTGGAGTCAGTCCCTAAGGTCCGCCTACGAGCAGTACTTC CASWSQSLRSAYEQYF - - TRBJ2-7 TRBV6-1
TGTGCCACCGGGGGGACAGGACAGTACGAGCAGTACTTC CATGGTGQYEQYF - - TRBJ2-7 TRBV10-3
TGTGCCATCAGTGAGCCACGTCCCAGGACCTACTATGGCTACACCTTC CAISEPRPRTYYGYTF - - TRBJ1-2 TRBV10-3
TGCAGTGCTAGAAAGACAGGGACTAGCAGTAAAGAGACCCAGTACTTC CSARKTGTSSKETQYF TRBD2 - TRBJ2-5 TRBV20-1
TGTGCCAGCAGTTTATCGAGACTTAAAGAGACCCAGTACTTC CASSLSRLKETQYF - - TRBJ2-5 TRBV10-3
TGCAGCGTTGTGGGTATACAGGGGGCATGGGGCTACACCTTC CSVVGIQGAWGYTF TRBD1 many TRBJ1-2 TRBV29-1
TGTGCCAGCAGTTTATCGGCAGGGGTCAATTCACCCCTCCACTTT CASSLSAGVNSPLHF - - TRBJ1-6 TRBV28
TGTGCCAGCAGCTTAGGGGGGGGGGCAGGGACGGTTGGCTACACCTTC CASSLGGGAGTVGYTF - many TRBJ1-2 TRBV7-2
TGTGCCATCTCCCCCAGGGCCGACTCTGGGGCCAACGTCCTGACTTTC CAISPRADSGANVLTF - - TRBJ2-6 TRBV10-3
TGTGCCAGCAGTCCTAGCGGGAGGCGCGGGGAGACCCAGTACTTC CASSPSGRRGETQYF TRBD2 many TRBJ2-5 TRBV2
TGTGCCAGCCGATTGGGTTTGGGCCTCAATCAGCCCCAGCATTTT CASRLGLGLNQPQHF - many TRBJ1-5 TRBV2
TGTGCCATCAGTGAAAAACAGGACGGCGGACAGCCCCAGTACTTC CAISEKQDGGQPQYF - - TRBJ2-5 TRBV10-3
TGCGCCAGCAGCCTCCTTCTCACAGATACGCAGTATTTT CASSLLLTDTQYF - - TRBJ2-3 TRBV5-1
TGTGCCAGCAGCTTTCCCGTCGGGGAGCTGTTTTTT CASSFPVGELFF - few TRBJ2-2 TRBV5-8
TGTGCCAGTAGGAGACGATCCGGGACGTTGGATAATGAAAAACTGTTTTTT CASRRRSGTLDNEKLFF - - TRBJ1-4 TRBV19
TGTGCCATCAGTGAGGTCTCGGATCAGCCCCAGCATTTT CAISEVSDQPQHF - many TRBJ1-5 TRBV10-3
TGCGCCAGCAGCCCGCAGACAGGTCAGGGTGAAAAACTGTTTTTT CASSPQTGQGEKLFF - few TRBJ1-4 TRBV4-3
TGCGCCAGCAGCCAAGATCGGTTCAGCCGGAACACTGAAGCTTTCTTT CASSQDRFSRNTEAFF - many TRBJ1-1 TRBV4-3
TGTGCCACCAGCGATAAAATTCCGGGACAGGGGGCCAATGAGCAGTTCTTC CATSDKIPGQGANEQFF TRBD1 - TRBJ2-1 TRBV15
TGTGCCACCGTCGGCAGGGGATTGACCGGGGAGCTGTTTTTT CATVGRGLTGELFF - - TRBJ2-2 TRBV15
TGTGCCAGCAGGCCCAGGGGAATCAATCAGCCCCAGCATTTT CASRPRGINQPQHF - - TRBJ1-5 TRBV19